The 13 T cell receptor beta chains in this list originate from one sample, sequenced in a study of cytomegalovirus exposure and HLA in healthy donors. In the PCR, 60 Vbeta and 13 Jbeta primers were used. TCRdb's table, derived via immunoSEQ multiplex PCR, lists solely in-frame clones and lacks some. The data show about 160,000 clones, roughly 85% seen once. The sample taken for sequencing was PBMCs. Source of these receptors: a man in his late teens or twenties in good health and CMV-seropositive.

This chain connects TRBV6-1 to TRBJ1-3; D is undetermined. The V and J ends lost 0 bases and 2 bases respectively, with 8 bases between them. CDR1 and CDR2 (germline): MNHNS, SASEGT. The CDR3 consists of 15 residues. The CDR3 spells CASSEAGGPGNTIYF. The DNA of the CDR3 is TGTGCCAGCAGTGAAGCGGGAGGGCCTGGAAACACCATATATTTT.

This chain joins TRBV7-2 and TRBJ2-1; D perhaps matches TRBD2 (7 bases). In germline, CDR1 is SGHTA, CDR2 FQGNSA. The CDR3 is 15 residues long. Trimming took 4 bases from V and 4 from J, leaving 14 bases between them. CDR3 nucleotide sequence: TGTGCCAGCAGCTCAACCGGGGGGCGGTACAATGAGCAGTTCTTC. Encoded protein: CASSSTGGRYNEQFF.

The CDR3: CASSSERLAAQFF. As DNA, the CDR3 is TGTGCCAGCAGTTCCGAACGCTTAGCGGCGCAGTTCTTC. The chain recombines TRBV7-2 with TRBJ2-1; a possible D gene is TRBD2 (6 bases). Trimming took 6 bases from V and 12 from J, leaving 18 bases between them. Germline V gives CDR1 SGHTA, CDR2 FQGNSA. The CDR3 is made up of 13 amino acids.

The genes are TRBV29-1 and TRBJ1-2, with a weak D call TRBD1 (5 bases). Germline V CDR1 and CDR2: SQVTM, ANQGSEA. The CDR3 sequence is 13 residues long. Trimming stripped 4 bases from V and 5 bases from J, with 14 bases between. As DNA, the CDR3 is TGCAGCGTTGCAAAATTGGAGGGGTATGGCTACACCTTC. It specifies CSVAKLEGYGYTF. The variable domain in full, completed from reference TRBV29-1 and TRBJ1-2, reads SAVISQKPSRDICQRGTSLTIQCQVDSQVTMMFWYRQQPGQSLTLIATANQGSEATYESGFVIDKFPISRPNLTFSTLTVSNMSPEDSSIYLCSVAKLEGYGYTFGSGTRLTVV.

This chain links TRBV7-2 with TRBJ1-3; weak D call: TRBD1 (6 bases). This CDR3 is 12 amino acids long. Germline-derived CDR1 and CDR2 are SGHTA and FQGNSA. The V end lost 4 bases, the J end lost 11 bases, and 12 bases lay between the germline ends. The CDR3 loop is CASSSGQRAIYF. The CDR3 coding sequence is TGTGCCAGCAGCTCCGGACAGAGGGCCATATATTTT.

To note about this clone: This same CDR3 is encoded by further DNA sequences in the sample. The CDR3 DNA is TGCGCCAGCAGCCCTGGACAGGGGAATCAGCCCCAGCATTTT. It specifies CASSPGQGNQPQHF. J is TRBJ1-5 and V is TRBV5-1; the match to TRBD1 covers 9 bases. This CDR3 region has 14 residues. The trim removed 4 bases at V and 4 bases at J, leaving 3 bases unmatched. Germline-derived CDR1 and CDR2 are SGHRS and YFSETQ.

This rearrangement joins TRBV19 to TRBJ1-5; D perhaps matches TRBD1 (6 bases). The CDR3 contains 14 residues. Per the germline V gene, CDR1 is LNHDA and CDR2 is SQIVND (reference sequence). The V end lost 4 bases, the J end lost 5 bases, and 12 bases lay between the germline ends. Here the CDR3 reads CASSTTGSDQPQHF. CDR3 nucleotides: TGTGCCAGTAGTACTACAGGGTCCGATCAGCCCCAGCATTTT.

The chain recombines TRBV6-6 with TRBJ1-2; 10 positions agree with TRBD1. J gave up 4 bases and V 6 bases, and 8 bases lay outside the gene matches. CDR1 MNHNY and CDR2 SVGAGI come from the germline V gene (reference sequence). There are 15 residues in the CDR3. The CDR3 bases are TGTGCCAGCAGCGCCGACAGGGGGCAGGGCTATGGCTACACCTTC. This codes for CASSADRGQGYGYTF.

The CDR3, as DNA: TGCGCCAGCAGCCTGACTAGCGGGGGTAATCCCGGGGAGCTGTTTTTT. Amino acids: CASSLTSGGNPGELFF. The chain has TRBV5-1 and TRBJ2-2; TRBD2 agrees at 12 bases. The CDR3 totals 16 residues. With 4 bases clipped from V and 6 bases from J, the junction kept 7 bases outside the gene matches. Germline V lookup: CDR1 SGHRS, CDR2 YFSETQ.

This chain links TRBV7-3 with TRBJ2-3; the D is unclear. The germline V gene has CDR1 SGHTA and CDR2 FQGTGA. The V end lost 0 bases, the J end lost 6 bases, and 13 bases lay between the germline ends. The CDR3 totals 15 residues. DNA of the CDR3: TGTGCCAGCAGCTTAACGTTCACGATCGGGGATACGCAGTATTTT. It specifies CASSLTFTIGDTQYF.

CDR3 DNA: TGCAGCGTTGAACCCAGGACAGGGGCTGAAGCTTTCTTT. The encoded protein is CSVEPRTGAEAFF. The chain recombines TRBV29-1 with TRBJ1-1; 9 positions agree with TRBD1. From germline, CDR1 is SQVTM and CDR2 ANQGSEA. The J segment lost 6 bases and the V segment lost 2 bases, leaving 4 bases of the junction unmatched. CDR3 length: 13 amino acids.

V usage is TRBV5-1 and J usage is TRBJ2-5; 9 nucleotides match TRBD2. After removal of 4 bases from V and 8 bases from J, the junction contained 9 bases not matched to a gene. In germline, CDR1 is SGHRS, CDR2 YFSETQ. The CDR3 extends over 14 amino acids. The DNA of the CDR3 is TGCGCCAGCAGCCAGGCAGAGGGACTAGCAACCCAGTACTTC. Translated: CASSQAEGLATQYF.

The chain recombines TRBV19 with TRBJ2-2; possibly TRBD1 for D (6 bases). Deletions cut 7 bases from V and 2 bases from J, with 14 bases between. In germline, CDR1 is LNHDA, CDR2 SQIVND (reference sequence). This CDR3 is built from 15 residues. The CDR3 here is CASTSTGLNTGELFF. CDR3 DNA sequence: TGTGCCAGTACCTCGACAGGATTAAACACCGGGGAGCTGTTTTTT.